This T cell receptor beta chain is from a study of sequential checkpoint blockade in melanoma (dated by TCRdb to about 2019). Regarding the complete study: In a 1:1 randomization, patients received either first-line nivolumab then ipilimumab (arm A) or ipilimumab then nivolumab (arm B). Maintenance nivolumab was given following each of the two trial sequences. What the research found in general, with its limitations: The model for predicting response that combines TCR metrics with mutation burden needs to be validated in larger, independent patient cohorts.

The sample's treatment or condition, from its label and the paper: randomized to nivolumab then ipilimumab (arm A) or the reverse (arm B). None of the trial patients had been given prior DNA-damaging chemotherapy. Thawed PBMCs were sorted on a FACS Aria II flow cytometer to isolate live CD3+CD8+ cells negative for CD19 and CD56. Samples came from patients with melanoma in CheckMate 064, a randomized, open-label phase II trial of sequential checkpoint blockade. Leukapheresis was used to collect peripheral blood mononuclear cells, which were then purified with Ficoll-Paque and frozen in human serum with about 9.5% DMSO. Purity of sorted blood CD3+CD8+ cells was verified at >95% immediately after sorting, followed by DNA extraction. CDR1 and CDR2 are drawn from the germline V gene (reference sequence): LNHDA, SQIVND. Its CDR3 holds 14 amino acids, cysteine through phenylalanine. The kept DNA is CDR3 alone, 42 bases in frame from the first base. The junction carries 11 bases between V and J, which are trimmed by 6 bases and 0 bases respectively.

The immunoSEQ Assay was used to immunosequence TCRbeta CDR3 regions from genomic DNA. Genomic DNA was amplified by bias-controlled multiplex PCR before high-throughput sequencing. Per the source publication's procedure: To quantify the absolute abundance of each unique TCRbeta CDR3 region, the sequences were collapsed and filtered. Clonality was defined as 1 minus Pielou's evenness and was calculated using productive rearrangements only. A previously published method was used to identify clones whose frequencies were significantly greater in on-treatment samples than in baseline samples. TCRdb took this table from immuneACCESS and kept in-frame rearrangements with V and J called. Such tables lack part of the clones; where checked against another copy, unresolved V genes explain under half of the gap, and the rest is unexplained. The DNA was the basis for D and trimming; V, J and clone size are from that table. This sample comprises some 26,000 clones, over 60% of them detected only once. In total, the top ten clones hold 22% of the sample.

On this clone itself: Its antigen is not yet known. No base quality information exists; no much larger clone differs at one position.

The chain is assembled from TRBV19 and TRBJ1-1; perhaps TRBD1 is the D gene, with 5 bases matching. This receptor was identified in a human donor with melanoma. The source was CD8+ T cells sorted from blood (inferred from file names), collected from a patient given nivolumab and ipilimumab in sequence. The DNA sequence follows: TGTGCCAGTAGCCCCGGGGGAGTGAACACTGAAGCTTTCTTT. Its protein product is CASSPGGVNTEAFF.